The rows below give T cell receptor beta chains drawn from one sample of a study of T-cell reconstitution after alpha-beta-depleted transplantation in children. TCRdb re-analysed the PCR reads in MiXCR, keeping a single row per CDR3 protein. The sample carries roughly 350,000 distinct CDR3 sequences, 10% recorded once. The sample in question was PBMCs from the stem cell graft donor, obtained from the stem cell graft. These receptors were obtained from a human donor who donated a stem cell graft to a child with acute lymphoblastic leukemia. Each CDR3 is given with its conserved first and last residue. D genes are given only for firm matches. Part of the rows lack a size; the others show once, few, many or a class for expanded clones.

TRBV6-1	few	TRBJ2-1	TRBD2	TGTGCCAGCAGCAAAGCGGGAGGGCCCTCCAATGAGCAGTTCTTC	CASSKAGGPSNEQFF
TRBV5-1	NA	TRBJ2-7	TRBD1	TGCGCCAGCAGCTTGTCAGGGGGCCCGGGCGACGAGCAGTACTTC	CASSLSGGPGDEQYF
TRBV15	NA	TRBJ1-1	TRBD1	TGTGCCACCAGGGACAACAGGGGTAACACTGAAGCTTTCTTT	CATRDNRGNTEAFF
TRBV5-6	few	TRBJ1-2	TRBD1	TGTGCCAGCAGCCAGGACAGGGCCTATGGCTACACCTTC	CASSQDRAYGYTF
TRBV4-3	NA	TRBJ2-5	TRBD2	TGCGCCAGCAGCCAAGGGGCGTTCGGGAGGGAGACCCAGTACTTC	CASSQGAFGRETQYF
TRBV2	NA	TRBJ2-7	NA	TGTGCCAGCAGTGAACGGGGGACAGCGTCCTACGAGCATTACTTC	CASSERGTASYEHYF
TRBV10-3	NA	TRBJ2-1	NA	TGTGCCATCAGTGCGCTAAGGGCGGCAGAACTGGGGCGATACAATGAGCAGTTCTTC	CAISALRAAELGRYNEQFF
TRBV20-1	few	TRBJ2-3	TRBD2	TGCAGTGCTAGAGACAGCGGGAGTGGGACAGATACGCAGTATTTT	CSARDSGSGTDTQYF
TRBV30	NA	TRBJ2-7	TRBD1	TGTGCCTGGAGTGACTGGGACAGCTCCTACGAGCAGTACTTC	CAWSDWDSSYEQYF
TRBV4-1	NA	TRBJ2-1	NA	TGCGCCAGCAGCCTAACGGGCCGCGTGGGCGATGAGCAGTTCTTC	CASSLTGRVGDEQFF
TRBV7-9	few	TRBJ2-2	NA	TGTGCCAGCCCTGAAGGGGCGAACACCGGGGAGCTGTTTTTT	CASPEGANTGELFF
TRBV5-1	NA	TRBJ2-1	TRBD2	TGCGCCAGCAGCTTGGGACTAGCGGGAAGAGGGAGCTCCTACAATGAGCAGTTCTTC	CASSLGLAGRGSSYNEQFF
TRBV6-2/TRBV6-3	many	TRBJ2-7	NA	TGTGCCAGCAGTACCTCGACTCCTTACTACGAGCAGTACTTC	CASSTSTPYYEQYF
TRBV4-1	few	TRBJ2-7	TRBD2	TGCGCCAGCAGCCAAGCTCAACGCGGGGGGGAGCAGTACTTC	CASSQAQRGGEQYF
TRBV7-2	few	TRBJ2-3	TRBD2	TGTGCCAGCAGCTTAGTCGGTAGCGGGAGTATCGCAGATACGCAGTATTTT	CASSLVGSGSIADTQYF
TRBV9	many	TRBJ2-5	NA	TGTGCCAGCAGCGGACGACCGAAAGAGACCCAGTACTTC	CASSGRPKETQYF
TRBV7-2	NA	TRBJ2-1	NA	TGTGCCAGCAGCTTAGATTCCCGGCCAGACAATGAGCAGTTCTTC	CASSLDSRPDNEQFF
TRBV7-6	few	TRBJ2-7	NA	TGTGCCAGCAGCTTAGTGGGGGGGCGCAGGGTCGACGAGCAGTACTTC	CASSLVGGRRVDEQYF
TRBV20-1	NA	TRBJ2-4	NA	TGCAGTGCTAGGGGCAGGGAAAACATTCAGTACTTC	CSARGRENIQYF
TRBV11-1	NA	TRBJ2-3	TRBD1	TGTGCCAGCAGCCCATTAGTGGCCTTGAGACAGGGGGCGCGGACAGATACGCAGTATTTT	CASSPLVALRQGARTDTQYF
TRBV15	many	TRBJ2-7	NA	TGTGCCACCAGCAGCCTGAGGGGCGCCCTTGACGAGCAGTACTTC	CATSSLRGALDEQYF
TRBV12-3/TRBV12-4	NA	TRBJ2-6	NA	TGTGCCAGCAGTTTAAGGCACGACTCTGGGGCCAACGTCCTGACTTTC	CASSLRHDSGANVLTF
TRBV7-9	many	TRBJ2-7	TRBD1	TGTGCCAGCAGAGCCAAGGGACAGGGAGACTACGAGCAGTACTTC	CASRAKGQGDYEQYF
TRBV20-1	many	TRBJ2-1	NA	TGCAGTGCTAGAGGCCGGGTTGGGAATGAGCAGTTCTTC	CSARGRVGNEQFF
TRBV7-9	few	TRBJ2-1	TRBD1	TGTGCCAGCAGCTTAGACCCCCACAGGGGGTCCTACAATGAGCAGTTCTTC	CASSLDPHRGSYNEQFF
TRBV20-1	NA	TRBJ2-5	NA	TGCAGTGCTAGAGAGAAGGGGCGGTCGTACCAAGAGACCCAGTACTTC	CSAREKGRSYQETQYF
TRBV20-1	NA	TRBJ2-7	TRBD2	TGCAGTGCTAGGGACATCCGGGAGGGCCCCTACGAGCAGTACTTC	CSARDIREGPYEQYF
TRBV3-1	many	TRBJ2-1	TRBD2	TGTGCCAGCAGCCAAGATCTCGCGACTAGCGGGATGGTCGGGCAGTTCTTC	CASSQDLATSGMVGQFF
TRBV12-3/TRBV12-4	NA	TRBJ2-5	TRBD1	TGTGCCAGCAGCGCTGTAACAGGGGGGCAAGAGACCCAGTACTTC	CASSAVTGGQETQYF
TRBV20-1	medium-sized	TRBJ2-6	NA	TGCAGTGCTGGGGGGCACTCTGGGGCCAACGTCCTGACTTTC	CSAGGHSGANVLTF
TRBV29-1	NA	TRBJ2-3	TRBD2	TGCAGCGTTGCGGGACTAGAGGGATGGGCCACAGATACGCAGTATTTT	CSVAGLEGWATDTQYF
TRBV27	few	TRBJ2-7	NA	TGTGCCAGCAGGGGGATAGGTTACGAGCAGTACTTC	CASRGIGYEQYF
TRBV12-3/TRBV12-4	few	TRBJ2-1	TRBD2	TGTGCCAGCAGTGCATTAAGCGGGAGGGCCCCCAATGAGCAGTTCTTC	CASSALSGRAPNEQFF
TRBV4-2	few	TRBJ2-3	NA	TGTGCCAGCAGCCAAACCGGGCCAAAGAGGGATCTCACAGATACGCAGTATTTT	CASSQTGPKRDLTDTQYF
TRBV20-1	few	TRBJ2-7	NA	TGCAGTGCTAGACCTACGGGAGCGTTATCATCCCAGCAGTACTTC	CSARPTGALSSQQYF
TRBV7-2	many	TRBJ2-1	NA	TGTGCCAGCAGCGCATGGCGCGATGAGCAGTTCTTC	CASSAWRDEQFF
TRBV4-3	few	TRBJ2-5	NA	TGCGCCAGCAGCCAAGCTGCGGGTGTCCTCGAGACCCAGTACTTC	CASSQAAGVLETQYF
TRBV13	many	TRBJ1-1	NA	TGTGCCAGCAGCGGGGCGGAGGACACTGAAGCTTTCTTT	CASSGAEDTEAFF
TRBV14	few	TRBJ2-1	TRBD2	TGTGCCAGCAGCCAAGAACCTAGCGGGAGGCGGGATGAGCAGTTCTTC	CASSQEPSGRRDEQFF
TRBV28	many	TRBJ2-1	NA	TGTGCCAGCAGTTTTGGAACAGGCAGCTCCTACAATGAGCAGTTCTTC	CASSFGTGSSYNEQFF
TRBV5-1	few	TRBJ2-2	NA	TGCGCCAGCAGTGGGCAGGATGCCACCGGGGAGCTGTTTTTT	CASSGQDATGELFF
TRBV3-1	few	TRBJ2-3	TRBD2	TGTGCCAGCAGCCTACCAAAAAACTCGGGAGGGGGCACAGATACGCAGTATTTT	CASSLPKNSGGGTDTQYF
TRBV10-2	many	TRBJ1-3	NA	TGCGCCTCCGAATCCGGGGGATCTGGAAACACCATATATTTT	CASESGGSGNTIYF
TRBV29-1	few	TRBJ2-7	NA	TGCAGCGTTGAGACCGATCTCTCCTACGAGCAGTACTTC	CSVETDLSYEQYF
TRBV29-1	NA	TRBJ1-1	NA	TGCAGCGTTGGAGAGGCAGGGGTGGACACTGAAGCTTTCTTT	CSVGEAGVDTEAFF
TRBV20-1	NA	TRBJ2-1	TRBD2	TGCTGTGCTAGAGCGGGACTAGCGGGACGGGTCGACAATGAGCAGTTCTTC	CCARAGLAGRVDNEQFF
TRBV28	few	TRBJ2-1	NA	TGTGCCAGCAGTTTATGGACTGTAACCGTCTCGAAATACAATGAGCAGTTCTTC	CASSLWTVTVSKYNEQFF
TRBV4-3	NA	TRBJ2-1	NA	TGCGCCAGCAGCCAAGATCTCTCGGTCTCCTACAATGAGCAGTTCTTC	CASSQDLSVSYNEQFF
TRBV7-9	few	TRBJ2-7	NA	TGTGCCAGCAGCGGGGGTCTAGAAGTCGAGCAGTACTTC	CASSGGLEVEQYF
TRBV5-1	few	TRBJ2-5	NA	TGCGCCAGCAGCTTAGACGGTTTGGGGGTAGAGACCCAGTACTTC	CASSLDGLGVETQYF
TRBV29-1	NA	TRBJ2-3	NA	TGCAGCGAGACAGCGGACACCAGCACAGATACGCAGTATTTT	CSETADTSTDTQYF
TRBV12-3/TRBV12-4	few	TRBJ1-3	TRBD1	TGTGCCAGCAGTTTGGCAGGGGGCGGTGGAAACACCATATATTTT	CASSLAGGGGNTIYF
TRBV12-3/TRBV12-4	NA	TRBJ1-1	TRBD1	TGTGCCAGCAGTTTAGGGACAGGGGTTACTGGTGAAGCTTTCTTT	CASSLGTGVTGEAFF
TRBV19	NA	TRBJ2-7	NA	TGTGCCAGTAGTATGTCCATAACCTACGAGCAGTACTTC	CASSMSITYEQYF
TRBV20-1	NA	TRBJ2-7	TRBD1	TGCAGTGCTTTCCCAACAGACAGGGGGCGCGGGCGCGAGCAGTACTTC	CSAFPTDRGRGREQYF